Below are 26 T cell receptor beta chains sequenced from a single sample in a study of cytomegalovirus exposure and HLA in healthy donors. PCR used 60 Vbeta primers and 13 Jbeta primers. Profiled with immunoSEQ multiplex PCR; TCRdb holds only in-frame clones, not every one. The data hold more than 90,000 clones, with less than 80% observed a single time. Sequenced: PBMCs. Receptors originate from a man aged 35-49 years in good health and CMV-seronegative.

V gene TRBV7-8 combines with J gene TRBJ1-1; 7 nucleotides match TRBD1. CDR3 length equals 13 residues. Per the germline V gene, CDR1 is SGHVS and CDR2 is FQNEAQ. V shed 5 bases and J 4 bases; nucleotides not matched to a gene: 4. The CDR3 DNA sequence: TGTGCCAGCAGCGCAGGACAGGCCACTGAAGCTTTCTTT. Protein sequence: CASSAGQATEAFF.

CDR3 nucleotides: TGTGCCAGCAGCTTGGTGGCGGTAGGGTCGGGGGAGACCCAGTACTTC. Translation gives CASSLVAVGSGETQYF. The chain has TRBV5-4 and TRBJ2-5, with D tentatively TRBD2 (5 bases). This CDR3 is 16 amino acids long. V lost 0 bases and J lost 5, with 17 bases in between. Per germline, CDR1 SGHNT and CDR2 YYREEE (reference sequence).

The chain links TRBV10-2 to TRBJ2-7, with 10 bases fitting TRBD1. The CDR3 covers 16 residues. Germline-derived CDR1 and CDR2 are WSHSY and SAAADI. The trim removed 3 bases at V and 0 bases at J, leaving 5 bases unmatched. CDR3 nucleotide sequence: TGCGCCAGCAGTGACCCGGGACAGGGGAGCTCCTACGAGCAGTACGTC. It yields the protein CASSDPGQGSSYEQYV.

As for this clone: This specimen includes other DNA sequences encoding the same CDR3. The chain employs TRBV4-2 and TRBJ2-1; 15 nucleotides agree with TRBD2. V trimming: 4 bases; J trimming: 0 bases; junction bases outside the gene matches: 4. CDR1 and CDR2 from the germline V gene are LGHNA and YNFKEQ. This CDR3 comprises 18 residues. CDR3 nucleotide sequence: TGTGCCAGCAGCCCGGGACTAGCGGGGGGAAGCTCCTACAATGAGCAGTTCTTC. The encoded protein is CASSPGLAGGSSYNEQFF.

CDR3 DNA sequence: TGTGCCAGCAGCGCCGGGACAGGGTTCTCCTACGAGCAGTACGTC. It encodes CASSAGTGFSYEQYV. The V and J genes are TRBV2 and TRBJ2-7, with 9 bases lining up with TRBD1. CDR1 and CDR2 from the germline V gene are SNHLY and FYNNEI. V lost 6 bases, J lost 0 bases, and 6 bases stayed unmatched. The CDR3 runs 15 residues.

The gene calls are TRBV7-8 and TRBJ1-5, with 8 bases identical to TRBD1. The CDR3 is made up of 16 amino acids. Germline values: CDR1 SGHVS, CDR2 FQNEAQ. Trimming took 0 bases from V and 6 from J; bases not matched to a gene: 7. In DNA, the CDR3 is TGTGCCAGCAGCTTAGCTAATGGACAGGGAGGTCAGCCCCAGCATTTT. Protein: CASSLANGQGGQPQHF.

Concerning this clone itself: This sample includes further DNA sequences coding for the same CDR3. The chain links TRBV5-1 to TRBJ2-1; 12 bases map to TRBD2. Unmatched junction bases numbered 1, after V lost 2 bases and J lost 4 bases. The CDR3 extends over 15 amino acids. The germline CDR1 and CDR2 sequences are SGHRS and YFSETQ. CDR3 residues: CASSLLAGGYNEQFF. CDR3 nucleotide sequence: TGCGCCAGCAGCTTACTAGCGGGGGGTTACAATGAGCAGTTCTTC.

This clone appeared a few times. The V and J genes are TRBV5-1 and TRBJ2-5; D may be TRBD1 (7 bases). The germline V and J ends were trimmed by 0 bases and 5 bases, with 11 bases remaining between them. The CDR3 runs to 14 residues. Germline loops: CDR1 SGHRS, CDR2 YFSETQ. The CDR3 bases are TGCGCCAGCAGCTTGGGTTCAGGGGGGGAGACCCAGTACTTC. Its translation is CASSLGSGGETQYF.

In DNA form, the CDR3 reads TGTGCCAGTGGACAGTCACCCCCAGATACGCAGTATTTT. Its translation is CASGQSPPDTQYF. The chain joins TRBV2 to TRBJ2-3, with D possibly being TRBD1 (6 bases). The CDR3 runs 13 residues. Trimming pared 9 bases from V and 4 bases from J, leaving 14 bases between. CDR1 is SNHLY, CDR2 FYNNEI, per germline.

This clone occurred a few times. V is TRBV4-3 and J is TRBJ2-1; 7 bases are a match to TRBD2. This CDR3 spans 16 amino acids. The germline V gene has CDR1 LGHNA and CDR2 YSLEER. V lost 3 bases, J lost 4 bases, and 9 bases stayed unmatched. CDR3 DNA sequence: TGCGCCAGCAGCCACCACGCGGGAGACAATTACAATGAGCAGTTCTTC. It encodes CASSHHAGDNYNEQFF.

CDR3 amino acids: CASSHGGAKYTDTQYF. The CDR3 region has the DNA TGCGCCAGCAGCCATGGGGGGGCGAAATACACAGATACGCAGTATTTT. The V and J genes are TRBV4-3 and TRBJ2-3; the D gene is possibly TRBD2 (7 bases). The germline gives CDR1 LGHNA, CDR2 YSLEER. The CDR3 sequence is 16 residues long. V dropped 3 bases and J dropped 2 bases, with 15 bases sitting between them.

V and J are TRBV2 and TRBJ1-6, with a weak D call TRBD1 (6 bases). Between the trimmed V and J ends, which lost 6 bases and 6 bases, there was a span of 12 bases. This CDR3 spans 14 amino acids. In germline, CDR1 is SNHLY, CDR2 FYNNEI. DNA of the CDR3: TGTGCCAGCAGACCTCAGGGGAGTAATTCACCCCTCCACTTT. It is translated as CASRPQGSNSPLHF.

The CDR3 DNA reads as TGTGCCAGCAGTTCCGGACAGGGGGTTAACTATGGCTACACCTTC. Encoded protein: CASSSGQGVNYGYTF. The rearrangement links TRBV28 to TRBJ1-2; 10 nucleotides match TRBD1. V was pared by 4 bases and J by 1 base, with 3 bases of the junction left unmatched. This CDR3 has 15 residues. The V gene's germline CDR1 is MDHEN and CDR2 SYDVKM.

V is TRBV10-2 and J is TRBJ1-2; 7 bases align to TRBD1. This CDR3 has 15 residues. Germline CDR1 WSHSY, CDR2 SAAADI. V gave up 2 bases and J gave up 4 bases; unmatched junction bases: 7. The CDR3, as DNA: TGCGCCAGCAGTGAGCCGGGACAGCGTCTCTATGGCTACACCTTC. This translates into CASSEPGQRLYGYTF.

This clone was observed once. The chain employs TRBV28 and TRBJ2-3; 9 bases line up with TRBD1. Germline V gene sequence: CDR1 MDHEN, CDR2 SYDVKM. The junction had 10 bases not matched to a gene; V was cut back by 7 bases and J by 5 bases. The CDR3 runs 15 residues. The CDR3 protein is CASINWGQGGDTQYF. Written as DNA, the CDR3 is TGTGCCAGCATCAACTGGGGACAGGGAGGAGATACGCAGTATTTT.

The rearrangement links TRBV5-3 to TRBJ2-7; a weak D match, TRBD2 (7 bases). TRBV5-3 is flagged as an ORF with uncertain function. The germline V and J ends were trimmed by 0 bases and 4 bases, with 23 bases remaining between them. The CDR3 is 18 amino acids. The CDR3 sequence is CARSLVEVLQGGQYEQYV. The CDR3 bases are TGTGCCAGAAGCTTGGTCGAGGTCCTACAGGGAGGGCAGTACGAGCAGTACGTC.

The gene calls are TRBV5-4 and TRBJ2-7, with D possibly TRBD1 on 6 matching bases. The V end was cut by 4 bases, the J end by 6 bases, with 17 bases between. The CDR3 length is 14 residues. CDR1 and CDR2 from the germline V gene are SGHNT and YYREEE (reference sequence). The CDR3: CASSAGHRALEQYF. CDR3 DNA sequence: TGTGCCAGCAGCGCAGGTCACAGGGCCCTCGAGCAGTACTTC.

The chain carries TRBV19 and TRBJ1-5; D call uncertain. Germline V gene lookup returns CDR1 LNHDA and CDR2 SQIVND (reference sequence). V dropped 5 bases and J dropped 3 bases, with 8 bases sitting between them. The CDR3 extends over 13 amino acids. The CDR3 is CASSAGHNQPQHF. The DNA of the CDR3 is TGTGCCAGTAGTGCCGGTCACAATCAGCCCCAGCATTTT.

The sample holds one count of this clone. The rearrangement uses TRBV7-6 and TRBJ1-1; TRBD1 aligns across 8 bases. Per germline, CDR1 SGHVS and CDR2 FNYEAQ. The CDR3 spans 12 residues. After removal of 5 bases from V and 11 bases from J, the junction contained 7 bases not matched to a gene. This CDR3 reads CASSPGGAEAFF. The CDR3 coding sequence is TGTGCCAGCAGCCCAGGGGGCGCAGAGGCTTTCTTT.

The chain links TRBV11-2 to TRBJ1-4; 9 bases fit TRBD1. Germline CDR1 SGHAT, CDR2 FQNNGV. V lost 1 base to trimming and J lost 8 bases; unmatched junction nucleotides: 5. CDR3 length equals 15 residues. CDR3: CASSLAGQGFEKLFF. CDR3 nucleotides: TGTGCCAGCAGCTTAGCGGGACAGGGATTCGAAAAACTGTTTTTT.

The rearrangement uses TRBV7-9 and TRBJ2-1, with D tentatively TRBD1 (6 bases). This CDR3 is 14 amino acids long. The germline gives CDR1 SEHNR, CDR2 FQNEAQ (reference sequence). Deletions cut 0 bases from V and 6 bases from J, with 9 bases between. The CDR3 DNA follows: TGTGCCAGCAGCTTAGCGCCAGGGGTCAATGAGCAGTTCTTC. This translates into CASSLAPGVNEQFF. Full variable domain (remainder filled in from reference TRBV7-9 and TRBJ2-1): DTGVSQNPRHKITKRGQNVTFRCDPISEHNRLYWYRQTLGQGPEFLTYFQNEAQLEKSRLLSDRFSAERPKGSFSTLEIQRTEQGDSAMYLCASSLAPGVNEQFFGPGTRLTVL.

In this sample, this clone turned up once. J is TRBJ1-2 and V is TRBV6-6, with D perhaps TRBD1 (6 bases). The CDR3 consists of 15 residues. V was pared by 1 base and J by 2 bases, with 11 bases between. Germline CDR1 reads MNHNY; CDR2 reads SVGAGI (reference sequence). CDR3 sequence: CASSYLSGANYGYTF. The CDR3 DNA reads TGTGCCAGCAGTTACTTGTCAGGGGCAAACTATGGCTACACCTTC.

The V and J genes are TRBV10-1 and TRBJ2-5; perhaps TRBD1 as D (5 bases). The J call may be mistaken, given a closer DNA end match to TRBJ2-7. Per the germline V gene, CDR1 is WNHNN and CDR2 is SYGVQD (reference sequence). The CDR3 sequence is 14 residues long. This CDR3 is CASSGGHRIGEQYF. The CDR3 bases are TGCGCCAGCAGTGGGGGCCACCGGATTGGCGAGCAGTACTTC.

V and J are TRBV19 and TRBJ1-1, with a possible D match to TRBD1 (6 bases). The germline V gene encodes CDR1 LNHDA and CDR2 SQIVND (reference sequence). Trimming shortened V by 5 bases and J by 3 bases, and 10 bases separated the two germline ends. The CDR3 consists of 13 residues. CDR3 residues: CASSVDSYTEAFF. The CDR3 nucleotides are TGTGCCAGTAGTGTGGACAGTTACACTGAAGCTTTCTTT.

The chain links TRBV28 to TRBJ1-1, with TRBD1 as a possible D gene (5 bases). This CDR3 is 15 amino acids long. The germline gives CDR1 MDHEN, CDR2 SYDVKM. Trimming pared 7 bases from V and 4 bases from J, leaving 19 bases between. The CDR3 spells CASNRITGGTTEAFF. The DNA for the CDR3 is TGTGCCAGCAACCGGATAACCGGGGGAACCACTGAAGCTTTCTTT.

In this sample, this clone turned up a few times. V and J are TRBV5-5 and TRBJ1-2; D perhaps matches TRBD1 (6 bases). This CDR3 is 13 amino acids long. V lost 1 base and J lost 6, with 10 bases in between. The germline gives CDR1 SGHKS, CDR2 YYEKEE (reference sequence). The CDR3 loop is CASSLLPGDGYTF. CDR3 DNA sequence: TGTGCCAGCAGCTTGCTCCCAGGGGATGGCTACACCTTC.